The following is a TCR beta chain sequence with its context. Its antigen is as yet unknown. Germline V gene data show CDR1 as MGHRA and CDR2 as YSYEKL. V lost 0 bases and J lost 6, with 15 bases in between. The CDR3 extends over 16 amino acids. The source of the sample is a study of cytomegalovirus exposure and HLA in healthy donors. Regarding the study as a whole: Specific recognition of CMV antigens was confirmed in vitro for three chains (all CMV-associated). Subsequent analysis revealed that first-cohort TCR clusters tended to co-occur in the 120 or so validation repertoires. Investigators reported 150 to 200 TCR beta chains as tied to cytomegalovirus.

The donors were members of the validation cohort comprising approximately 110 subjects, separate from the roughly 680-subject first cohort. Method: immunoSEQ multiplex PCR; TCRdb's copy keeps in-frame clones and lacks some. The sample yields about 160,000 clones, roughly 80% seen once. The sequencing input was PBMCs. The origin of this receptor is a man aged 30 to 45 in good health and CMV-seropositive. V usage is TRBV4-1 and J usage is TRBJ1-5, with D possibly TRBD1 on 6 matching bases. The CDR3 sequence: CASSQEGRGASQPQHF. The CDR3 DNA is TGCGCCAGCAGCCAAGAAGGTCGGGGGGCAAGTCAGCCCCAGCATTTT.